This paragraph reports one T cell receptor beta chain. Its matching antigen is unknown. This sample was taken from a study of cytomegalovirus exposure and HLA in healthy donors. Whole-study results and caveats: The classifier reportedly diagnosed cytomegalovirus status with high sensitivity and specificity. Among donors in an Asian-associated ancestry cluster, a later analysis reportedly found fewer N-insertions than the approximately 700-donor mean. Rarity marked most TCR sequences, yet some public TCRs occurred in many donors.

PCR amplification relied on 60 Vbeta primers (plus 13 Jbeta primers). Only in-frame clones appear in the TCRdb table, and some are missing; sequencing was by immunoSEQ multiplex PCR. The data hold 150,000 or so clones, with roughly 72% observed a single time. CDR3 length equals 14 residues. Germline CDR1 is SGHTA and CDR2 is FQGNSA. V shed 1 base and J shed 6 bases, with 10 bases lying between them. The chain uses TRBV7-2 and TRBJ1-3; D is possibly TRBD1 (6 bases). The sequencing sample was made of PBMCs. This TCR derives from a man in his forties or fifties in good health and CMV-seronegative. The CDR3 DNA is TGTGCCAGCAGCTTAGTGGCAGGGGCAAACACCATATATTTT. This gives the protein CASSLVAGANTIYF.